This T cell receptor beta chain derives from a study of T cells expressing NK-cell markers. Study summary: Each TCR beta repertoire originated in sorted T cells that were CD3+CD56+NKG2C+, CD3+CD56+NKG2C- or CD3+CD56-NKG2C+.

In germline, CDR1 is LNHDA, CDR2 SQIVND (reference sequence). The CDR3 has 16 amino acids. Using the 5' RACE reads, TCRdb records one entry per CDR3 protein without DNA. The table for this sample gives 300,000 to 450,000 distinct CDR3 sequences. The chain links TRBV19 to TRBJ1-4; TCRdb's D call of TRBD1 is untestable without DNA. Specimen: blood T cells: a sorted CD56 or NKG2C T cell subset, CD4+ or CD8+ T cells, or bulk PBMC T cells (not recorded which). The TCR sequence derives from a man aged 18 to 69 in good health. CDR3 loop: CASSSGTVRRNEKLFF.